Each of the 27 T cell receptor beta chains below was sequenced from the same sample in a study of blood T cell repertoires in COVID-19. Produced via immunoSEQ multiplex PCR; TCRdb's table is partial and in-frame only. The repertoire holds 150,000 to 200,000 clones, 80% to 90% seen once, with around 3.3% in the top ten. The sample consisted of peripheral blood. The source is a man aged 60 to 69 with acute or convalescent COVID-19.

This chain joins TRBV28 and TRBJ2-5; the D gene is possibly TRBD1 (6 bases). CDR3 length: 15 amino acids. Between the trimmed V and J ends, which lost 5 bases and 6 bases, there was a span of 19 bases. Germline V CDR1 and CDR2: MDHEN, SYDVKM. CDR3 in amino acids: CASSVLQGGGQTQYF. The CDR3 DNA follows: TGTGCCAGCAGTGTCTTACAGGGTGGAGGACAGACCCAGTACTTC.

This clone was counted ten times or more. Other DNA sequences in this specimen translate into the identical CDR3. The CDR3 region has the DNA TGTGCCAGCAGTTTCCCCCAGGGGCGCGGCTACACCTTC. It yields the protein CASSFPQGRGYTF. The rearrangement joins TRBV12-3 or TRBV12-4 to TRBJ1-2; D might be TRBD1 (6 bases). The CDR3 consists of 13 residues. Trimming took 3 bases from V and 8 from J, leaving 13 bases between them.

The rearrangement links TRBV25-1 to TRBJ1-3; tentatively, D is TRBD1 (6 bases). CDR1 and CDR2 from the germline V gene are MGHDK and SYGVNS. The CDR3 consists of 15 residues. Trimming cost V 6 bases and J 4 bases, with 16 bases left between them. As DNA, the CDR3 is TGTGCCAGCAGCGATGACAGGACGTTCGGAAACACCATATATTTT. This sequence encodes CASSDDRTFGNTIYF.

The V and J genes are TRBV25-1 and TRBJ2-1; 8 bases are a match to TRBD1. The J segment lost 4 bases and the V segment lost 4 bases, leaving 6 bases of the junction unmatched. Germline V gene lookup returns CDR1 MGHDK and CDR2 SYGVNS. This CDR3 contains 15 residues. CDR3 sequence reads: CASSVDRGGYNEQFF. Written as DNA, the CDR3 is TGTGCCAGCAGTGTCGACAGGGGCGGGTACAATGAGCAGTTCTTC.

V and J are TRBV3-1 (or the pseudogene TRBV3-2) and TRBJ1-5; 10 bases line up with TRBD1. This CDR3 has 14 amino acids. Germline values: CDR1 LGHDT, CDR2 YNNKEL (reference sequence). J was trimmed by 4 bases and V by 5 bases; bases with no gene match: 2. CDR3 in DNA: TGTGCCAGCAGCGGGACAGGGGTTAATCAGCCCCAGCATTTT. Its protein is CASSGTGVNQPQHF.

The rearrangement uses TRBV9 and TRBJ2-3; 9 bases map to TRBD2. Trimming removed 0 bases from V and 10 bases from J; junction bases left unmatched: 9. The germline CDR1 and CDR2 sequences are SGDLS and YYNGEE. There are 15 residues in the CDR3. In DNA, the CDR3 is TGTGCCAGCAGCGTAGTAGGCGGGAGGGAAGTCGCGCAGTATTTT. Its translation: CASSVVGGREVAQYF.

This sequence joins TRBV12-3 or TRBV12-4 and TRBJ2-7, with D perhaps matching TRBD2 (5 bases). Trimming shortened V by 2 bases and J by 9 bases, and 11 bases separated the two germline ends. This CDR3 is built from 12 residues. Written as DNA, the CDR3 is TGTGCCAGCAGTTTATCGGGAACTGTGCAGTACTTC. It codes for CASSLSGTVQYF.

The CDR3 sequence: CASSHPPGGPSTGELFF. CDR3 bases: TGTGCCAGCAGCCACCCCCCGGGAGGGCCCTCCACCGGGGAGCTGTTTTTT. The chain has TRBV3-1 (or the pseudogene TRBV3-2) and TRBJ2-2; 8 bases are a match to TRBD2. CDR1 LGHDT and CDR2 YNNKEL come from the germline V gene (reference sequence). J was trimmed by 4 bases and V by 3 bases; bases with no gene match: 10. This CDR3 comprises 17 residues.

This sequence joins TRBV21-1 and TRBJ1-3. TRBV21-1 constitutes a pseudogene. The CDR3 has 14 amino acids. CDR3 loop: CASTLRGKGNTIYF. The DNA for the CDR3 is TGTGCCAGCACCCTGCGGGGGAAGGGAAACACCATATATTTT.

The chain has TRBV6-1 and TRBJ1-5; TRBD1 aligns across 8 bases. Unmatched junction bases numbered 11, after V lost 4 bases and J lost 0 bases. Germline CDR1 is MNHNS and CDR2 is SASEGT. The CDR3 is 18 amino acids. The CDR3 sequence: CASSVIWAGGISNQPQHF. DNA for the CDR3: TGTGCCAGCAGTGTAATATGGGCAGGGGGCATTAGCAATCAGCCCCAGCATTTT.

The sample holds one count of this clone. This rearrangement joins TRBV4-1 to TRBJ2-3; weak D call: TRBD2 (6 bases). The V gene's germline CDR1 is MGHRA and CDR2 YSYEKL. The CDR3 contains 18 residues. V was pared by 4 bases and J by 2 bases, with 22 bases between. The CDR3 DNA sequence: TGCGCCAGCAGCCTTCGAGGCGGGACCTTTCCCACCACAGATACGCAGTATTTT. Residues: CASSLRGGTFPTTDTQYF.

The chain is built from TRBV29-1 and TRBJ2-7; TRBD2 agrees at 11 bases. The CDR3 covers 14 residues. From germline, CDR1 is SQVTM and CDR2 ANQGSEA. V dropped 7 bases and J dropped 4; count of bases not matched to a gene: 9. CDR3 sequence: CSASMVAGGYEQYF. CDR3 in DNA: TGCAGCGCCTCAATGGTAGCGGGAGGGTACGAGCAGTACTTC.

This clone was picked up one time. The chain is built from TRBV3-1 (or the pseudogene TRBV3-2) and TRBJ2-1, with 12 bases fitting TRBD1. V shed 0 bases and J 7 bases; nucleotides not matched to a gene: 4. This CDR3 has 16 amino acids. The germline CDR1 and CDR2 sequences are LGHDT and YNNKEL (reference sequence). This CDR3 reads CASSQEGDRGHNEQFF. As DNA, the CDR3 is TGTGCCAGCAGCCAAGAAGGGGACAGGGGGCATAATGAGCAGTTCTTC.

This chain links TRBV7-9 with TRBJ2-1; 11 positions agree with TRBD2. The CDR3 consists of 15 residues. The germline V gene has CDR1 SEHNR and CDR2 FQNEAQ (reference sequence). V shed 5 bases and J 7 bases; nucleotides not matched to a gene: 7. This CDR3 is CASSPTSGRRNEQFF. CDR3 coding DNA: TGTGCCAGCAGCCCCACTAGCGGGAGAAGAAATGAGCAGTTCTTC.

The rearrangement joins TRBV5-1 to TRBJ1-2; D gene uncertain. In germline, CDR1 is SGHRS, CDR2 YFSETQ. CDR3 size: 16 residues. V dropped 4 bases and J dropped 0 bases, with 16 bases sitting between them. The CDR3 DNA reads as TGCGCCAGCAGCCCGACCCCTCGAACAGCTAACTATGGCTACACCTTC. Its translation: CASSPTPRTANYGYTF.

The J gene is TRBJ1-5, the V gene TRBV28; perhaps TRBD1 as D (6 bases). This CDR3 has 14 amino acids. The ends were cut back, 10 bases at V and 7 bases at J, with 20 bases in the middle. Germline CDR1 reads MDHEN; CDR2 reads SYDVKM. The CDR3: CAIFEQGSGQPQHF. For the CDR3, the DNA is TGTGCCATCTTTGAGCAGGGGAGCGGCCAGCCCCAGCATTTT. Together with reference TRBV28 and TRBJ1-5, the CDR3 gives the full variable domain: DVKVTQSSRYLVKRTGEKVFLECVQDMDHENMFWYRQDPGLGLRLIYFSYDVKMKEKGDIPEGYSVSREKKERFSLILESASTNQTSMYLCAIFEQGSGQPQHFGDGTRLSIL.

This chain connects TRBV2 to TRBJ2-2; TRBD1 matches 10 bases. The CDR3 is 16 residues long. Per the germline V gene, CDR1 is SNHLY and CDR2 is FYNNEI. V lost 6 bases, J lost 5 bases, and 9 bases stayed unmatched. The CDR3 loop reads CASRRDRGIGTGELFF. As DNA, the CDR3 is TGTGCCAGCAGGAGGGACAGGGGAATCGGTACCGGGGAGCTGTTTTTT.

V usage is TRBV23-1 and J usage is TRBJ1-5; D is possibly TRBD1 (6 bases). TRBV23-1 is classed as an ORF, of uncertain function. With 4 bases removed from V and 0 bases from J, the gap between germline ends came to 19 bases. CDR3 size: 18 residues. The CDR3 region is CASSPSGRGAYSNQPQHF. The CDR3 DNA reads as TGCGCCAGCAGTCCCTCAGGCCGGGGGGCTTATAGCAATCAGCCCCAGCATTTT.

The rearrangement joins TRBV6-5 to TRBJ1-2; D is unclear. The CDR3 spans 14 residues. Germline V gene data show CDR1 as MNHEY and CDR2 as SVGAGI. The V and J ends lost 5 bases and 1 base respectively, with 11 bases between them. The CDR3 spells CASSPGRDNYGYTF. The CDR3 DNA follows: TGTGCCAGCAGTCCAGGACGGGATAACTATGGCTACACCTTC.

V is TRBV20-1 and J is TRBJ2-7; no clear D gene. From germline, CDR1 is DFQATT and CDR2 SNEGSKA (reference sequence). This CDR3 has 11 residues. Deletions cut 7 bases from V and 1 base from J, with 8 bases between. The CDR3 reads CSGTDSYEQYF. The DNA for the CDR3 is TGCAGTGGCACAGATTCCTACGAGCAGTACTTC.

This chain connects TRBV19 to TRBJ2-7, with D perhaps TRBD2 (5 bases). The germline V and J ends were trimmed by 0 bases and 3 bases, with 9 bases remaining between them. CDR3 length: 14 amino acids. Germline V CDR1 and CDR2: LNHDA, SQIVND (reference sequence). CDR3 sequence: CASSIERGYYEQYF. CDR3 DNA: TGTGCCAGTAGTATAGAACGGGGATACTACGAGCAGTACTTC.

V is TRBV3-1 (or the pseudogene TRBV3-2) and J is TRBJ1-1, with 8 positions matching TRBD1. Trimming took 5 bases from V and 1 from J; bases not matched to a gene: 3. This CDR3 comprises 14 residues. Germline V gene data show CDR1 as LGHDT and CDR2 as YNNKEL (reference sequence). The CDR3 loop reads CASSGGTGNTEAFF. The CDR3 DNA is TGTGCCAGCAGCGGCGGGACAGGGAACACTGAAGCTTTCTTT.

The CDR3 nucleotides read TGCGCCAGCAGCAGTGGTGGGACTAGCGGCTCCGATACGCAGTATTTT. The encoded protein is CASSSGGTSGSDTQYF. V gene TRBV5-1 combines with J gene TRBJ2-3, with TRBD2 identical over 11 bases. CDR3 size: 16 residues. The germline gives CDR1 SGHRS, CDR2 YFSETQ. V trimming: 4 bases; J trimming: 6 bases; junction bases outside the gene matches: 10.

V is TRBV6-5 and J is TRBJ2-7; 8 bases map to TRBD2. With V trimmed by 0 bases and J by 5 bases, 6 bases remained unmatched. This CDR3 spans 15 amino acids. Germline V gene sequence: CDR1 MNHEY, CDR2 SVGAGI. The CDR3 spells CASSYSGLAYHEQYF. The CDR3 DNA sequence: TGTGCCAGCAGTTACTCTGGACTAGCTTACCACGAGCAGTACTTC.

The chain employs TRBV19 and TRBJ1-1, with a possible D match to TRBD1 (6 bases). The V end lost 5 bases, the J end lost 6 bases, and 19 bases lay between the germline ends. Germline CDR1 is LNHDA and CDR2 is SQIVND (reference sequence). The CDR3 sequence is 15 residues long. The CDR3 sequence is CASSANRVTDPEAFF. The CDR3 nucleotides read TGTGCCAGTAGTGCTAACAGGGTCACGGATCCTGAAGCTTTCTTT.

This clone was counted a few times. The V call is TRBV9, the J call TRBJ1-1, with 10 bases matching TRBD1. The CDR3 loop spans 15 amino acids. J gave up 3 bases and V 4 bases, and 6 bases lay outside the gene matches. Germline V gives CDR1 SGDLS, CDR2 YYNGEE. CDR3 protein: CASSPRTGGDTEAFF. The CDR3 DNA sequence: TGTGCCAGCAGCCCCCGGACAGGGGGGGACACTGAAGCTTTCTTT.

The V call is TRBV5-1, the J call TRBJ2-4; 11 bases are a match to TRBD2. Per germline, CDR1 SGHRS and CDR2 YFSETQ. CDR3 length equals 15 residues. Trimming cost V 3 bases and J 7 bases; bases outside gene matches: 6. The CDR3 DNA follows: TGCGCCAGCAGCTATAGCGGGAGGGAGGGGAACATTCAGTACTTC. Translating gives CASSYSGREGNIQYF.